Listed below are T cell receptor beta chains from one sample, sequenced in a study of T cells in Graves' hyperthyroidism and ophthalmopathy. TCRdb used MiXCR to reprocess the multiplex PCR reads, holding one entry per CDR3 protein. This table has 450,000 to 650,000 distinct CDR3 sequences, 15% to 20% appearing once. The sequenced material came from blood. These receptors originate from a woman under 30 with Graves' ophthalmopathy. Each CDR3 is given with its conserved first and last residue.

v_call cdr3_aa
TRBV5-1 CASSSGTGDTDTQYF
TRBV20-1 CSARSYTGELLF
TRBV6-1 CASSARDRSFAFF
TRBV6-1 CASRTGSLLNTEAFF
TRBV18 CASSPPAGATYNEQFF
TRBV28 CASNDRYEQYF
TRBV18 CASSPDREMTEAFF
TRBV20-1 CSASRLAGNCEQYF
TRBV7-8 CASSLADRGNQPQHF
TRBV27 CASSFGGPRNEQFF
TRBV4-2 CASSQDQGQLYGYTF
TRBV4-1 CASSQGTSRSYNEQFF
TRBV9 CASSVVQGGTEAFF
TRBV2 CASRDRVGSNQPQHF
TRBV29-1 CSVVGTLVNQPQHF
TRBV9 CASSATATLNTEAFF
TRBV9 CASSPSPQGFGSPLHF
TRBV28 CASTITSGNLNEQFF
TRBV29-1 CSVLIREGVEQYF
TRBV27 CASSPRVAGAGGELFF
TRBV7-9 CASSLVGKREANTGELFF
TRBV20-1 CSASPPPDSNQPQHF